This T cell receptor (beta chain) emerged from a study of OX40 agonist ivuxolimab in advanced cancers. Study-wide context: The study treated patients with ivuxolimab, an agonistic anti-OX40 (CD134) antibody. Past anti-PD-1, anti-PD-L1 or anti-CTLA-4 therapy was accepted, and 30% to 45% had received some. The study's findings and limits: At 0.1 to 3.0 mg/kg, CD4+ and CD8+ blood T cells expanded clonally by week 6. CD8+ T cells showed, on average, more clonal expansion than CD4+ cells.

Using immunoSEQ multiplex PCR, the repertoire was profiled, and TCRdb retains in-frame clones only, with some absent. Here the sample spans about 45,000 clones, roughly 84% being singletons. The V gene's germline CDR1 is PRHDT and CDR2 FYEKMQ (reference sequence). CDR3 length: 14 residues. J gave up 4 bases and V 3 bases, and 4 bases lay outside the gene matches. By share, this clone counts as medium-sized. The antigen is not known. The sample in question was CD4+ or CD8+ T cells sorted from blood, obtained in a trial of the OX40 agonist ivuxolimab. This TCR came from an adult with an advanced solid tumor such as melanoma, head and neck, liver or kidney cancer. The J gene is TRBJ1-2, the V gene TRBV13; 8 nucleotides line up with TRBD1. CDR3 bases: TGTGCCAGCAGCTTTCGACAGGGGAGCTATGGCTACACCTTC. Translation gives CASSFRQGSYGYTF.